This TCR beta chain was identified during a study of Graves' ophthalmopathy and Graves' hyperthyroidism. Ten or more counts support this clonotype. The authors used Ficoll-Paque density gradient centrifugation to separate PBMCs. The input was roughly 9.3 ml of fresh peripheral blood. As the template, RNA transcripts were used to amplify TCR beta CDR3 regions. HTBI-primed RT-PCR formed the first round, and a multiplex PCR formed the second. TCRdb passed the multiplex PCR reads through MiXCR, listing each CDR3 protein once. Of approximately 210,000 distinct CDR3 sequences listed, roughly 27% are singletons. Source material: peripheral blood. This receptor was taken from a man in his fifties with Graves' ophthalmopathy.

The CDR3 spells CASSQDYRGEGEQYF. CDR3 bases: TGTGCCAGCAGCCAAGACTACAGGGGCGAGGGGGAGCAGTACTTC. This chain joins TRBV4-2 and TRBJ2-7; TRBD1 matches 7 bases. CDR1 is LGHNA and CDR2 is YNFKEQ in the germline V gene. CDR3 size: 15 residues. V lost 0 bases, J lost 7 bases, and 9 bases stayed unmatched.